These 14 T cell receptor beta chains share one sample of origin, sequenced in a study of blood T cell repertoires in COVID-19 (TCRdb year 2020). Preparation of the library involved the immunoSEQ multiplex PCR assay. TCRdb took this table from immuneACCESS and kept in-frame rearrangements with V and J called. Such tables lack part of the clones; where checked against another copy, unresolved V genes explain under half of the gap, and the rest is unexplained. Counted in this sample were roughly 440,000 clones; approximately 88% of them appeared once. The top ten clones comprise around 12% of the sample. What was sequenced was peripheral blood. The receptors originated from a woman between 50 and 59 years old with COVID-19, enrolled during active disease.

The chain recombines TRBV2 with TRBJ2-5; 7 bases line up with TRBD1. The V gene end was trimmed by 7 bases and the J gene end by 7 bases; junction bases not matched to a gene: 9. From germline, CDR1 is SNHLY and CDR2 FYNNEI. The CDR3 extends over 13 amino acids. In DNA form, the CDR3 reads TGTGCCAGCACTCAAGGACAGGCGGGGACCCAGTACTTC. It yields the protein CASTQGQAGTQYF.

This clone came up a few times. The CDR3 coding sequence is TGTGCCAGCAGTTACTCCCGAGATACGCAGTATTTT. Translation gives CASSYSRDTQYF. This chain connects TRBV6-6 to TRBJ2-3, with D hard to call. V gave up 0 bases and J gave up 5 bases, with 3 bases separating them. This CDR3 is built from 12 residues. The germline V gene encodes CDR1 MNHNY and CDR2 SVGAGI (reference sequence).

This chain connects TRBV30 to TRBJ1-2; D gene unclear. The CDR3 totals 14 residues. Germline V lookup: CDR1 GTSNPN, CDR2 SVGIG (reference sequence). V was trimmed by 3 bases and J by 8 bases, leaving 19 bases between them. The CDR3 DNA follows: TGTGCCTGGAGACAGAAGCCTCCGATTTTCGGCTACACCTTC. Translated: CAWRQKPPIFGYTF.

V gene TRBV25-1 combines with J gene TRBJ1-6; no definite D call. Germline CDR1 and CDR2: MGHDK and SYGVNS. The length of the CDR3 is 15 residues. Trimming pared 8 bases from V and 3 bases from J, leaving 14 bases between. CDR3 sequence: CASHGPGSYNSPLHF. In DNA form, the CDR3 reads TGTGCCAGCCATGGACCGGGAAGCTATAATTCACCCCTCCACTTT.

V is TRBV19 and J is TRBJ1-2, with 9 bases matching TRBD1. The CDR3 sequence is 14 residues long. CDR1 and CDR2 from the germline V gene are LNHDA and SQIVND (reference sequence). The junction had 4 bases not matched to a gene; V was cut back by 6 bases and J by 2 bases. Written as DNA, the CDR3 is TGTGCCAGTAGCTGGACAGGGGAAAACTATGGCTACACCTTC. It codes for CASSWTGENYGYTF. The full variable domain, in which reference TRBV19 and TRBJ1-2 provide the parts outside the CDR3, is DGGITQSPKYLFRKEGQNVTLSCEQNLNHDAMYWYRQDPGQGLRLIYYSQIVNDFQKGDIAEGYSVSREKKESFPLTVTSAQKNPTAFYLCASSWTGENYGYTFGSGTRLTVV.

The chain employs TRBV5-5 and TRBJ1-1; TRBD1 matches 8 bases. Trimming cost V 4 bases and J 5 bases; bases outside gene matches: 7. The CDR3 has 14 residues. In germline, CDR1 is SGHKS, CDR2 YYEKEE (reference sequence). Here the CDR3 reads CASSLTDRETEAFF. The CDR3 DNA reads as TGTGCCAGCAGCCTAACGGACAGGGAGACTGAAGCTTTCTTT.

The CDR3 loop reads CASSLRWGPDSKETQYF. DNA of the CDR3: TGTGCCAGCAGCTTGAGGTGGGGGCCCGACTCGAAAGAGACCCAGTACTTC. The chain links TRBV5-5 to TRBJ2-5, with D tentatively TRBD1 (6 bases). The germline V gene encodes CDR1 SGHKS and CDR2 YYEKEE (reference sequence). V was trimmed by 1 base and J by 3 bases, leaving 19 bases between them. The CDR3 has 17 amino acids.

The chain combines TRBV30 with TRBJ2-7; TRBD1 matches at 8 bases. This CDR3 has 15 residues. Germline CDR1 GTSNPN, CDR2 SVGIG (reference sequence). Unmatched junction bases numbered 10, after V lost 3 bases and J lost 3 bases. The CDR3: CAWRSYRTGYYEQYF. The CDR3 DNA sequence: TGTGCCTGGAGATCATATCGGACAGGGTACTACGAGCAGTACTTC.

This clone came up a few times. The chain links TRBV10-1 to TRBJ1-1; no reliable D call. This CDR3 comprises 13 residues. Germline CDR1 is WNHNN and CDR2 is SYGVQD (reference sequence). V was pared by 2 bases and J by 4 bases, with 8 bases between. The CDR3 region has the DNA TGCGCCAGCAGTGAGGGCCGGGGCACTGAAGCTTTCTTT. Translation gives CASSEGRGTEAFF.

This chain joins TRBV28 and TRBJ1-5; 7 bases are shared with TRBD1. The CDR3 is 13 amino acids. Germline CDR1 and CDR2: MDHEN and SYDVKM. The ends lost 8 bases at V and 5 bases at J; junction bases unmatched: 6. The CDR3 DNA reads as TGTGCCAGCGGGACAGACCGGGATCAGCCCCAGCATTTT. This translates into CASGTDRDQPQHF.

This clone appeared a single time. This rearrangement joins TRBV7-3 to TRBJ2-3, with 9 bases aligning to TRBD2. From germline, CDR1 is SGHTA and CDR2 FQGTGA. CDR3 size: 15 residues. V lost 2 bases to trimming and J lost 5 bases; unmatched junction nucleotides: 5. CDR3 region: CASSLAGGRVDTQYF. The CDR3 bases are TGTGCCAGCAGCTTAGCGGGGGGGCGTGTAGATACGCAGTATTTT.

This sequence joins TRBV1 and TRBJ1-1; the table's D call, TRBD1, has no DNA check behind it. TRBV1 is shown as a pseudogene. The CDR3 totals 15 residues. The CDR3 loop reads CTSSLLDREDTEAFF. CDR3 coding DNA: TGCACCAGCAGCCTTCTGGACAGGGAGGACACTGAAGCTTTCTTT.

The rearrangement uses TRBV27 and TRBJ1-4; D is ambiguous. CDR1 MNHEY and CDR2 SMNVEV come from the germline V gene (reference sequence). The CDR3 covers 14 residues. V lost 6 bases to trimming and J lost 7 bases, with 15 bases between them. DNA of the CDR3: TGTGCCAGCAGCCCTGTAGGCCGCGGTGAAAAACTGTTTTTT. Encoded protein: CASSPVGRGEKLFF.

The chain has TRBV7-9 and TRBJ1-2, with D perhaps matching TRBD1 (5 bases). Trimming stripped 2 bases from V and 7 bases from J, with 11 bases between. The CDR3 has 13 residues. Per the germline V gene, CDR1 is SEHNR and CDR2 is FQNEAQ (reference sequence). The CDR3 DNA reads TGTGCCAGCAGCTTACTCCAGGGAGGTGGCTACACCTTC. This translates into CASSLLQGGGYTF.